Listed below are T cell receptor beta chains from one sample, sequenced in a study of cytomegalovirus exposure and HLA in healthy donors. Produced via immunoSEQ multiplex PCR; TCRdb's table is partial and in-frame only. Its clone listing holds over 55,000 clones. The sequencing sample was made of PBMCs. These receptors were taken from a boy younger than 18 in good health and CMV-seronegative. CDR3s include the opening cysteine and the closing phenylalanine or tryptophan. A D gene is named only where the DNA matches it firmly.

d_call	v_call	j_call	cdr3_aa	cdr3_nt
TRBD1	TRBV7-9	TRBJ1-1	CASSRSTGANTEAFF	TGTGCCAGCAGCCGTTCAACAGGGGCGAACACTGAAGCTTTCTTT
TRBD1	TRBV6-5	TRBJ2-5	CASSRQGSETQYF	TGTGCCAGCAGTAGACAGGGTTCGGAGACCCAGTACTTC
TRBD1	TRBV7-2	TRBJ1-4	CASSRTGGYNEKLFF	TGTGCCAGCAGCCGGACAGGGGGCTATAATGAAAAACTGTTTTTT
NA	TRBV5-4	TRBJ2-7	CASSHVNSPDYEQYF	TGTGCCAGCAGCCATGTAAACAGTCCCGATTACGAGCAGTACTTC
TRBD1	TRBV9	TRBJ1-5	CASSAPGTGYQPQHF	TGTGCCAGCAGCGCGCCCGGGACAGGTTACCAGCCCCAGCATTTT
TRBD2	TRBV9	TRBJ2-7	CASSVTSGSIEQYF	TGTGCCAGCAGCGTAACTAGCGGGAGTATTGAGCAGTACTTC
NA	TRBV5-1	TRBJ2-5	CASSSPDRPQETQYF	TGCGCCAGCAGCTCACCGGACAGACCCCAAGAGACCCAGTACTTC
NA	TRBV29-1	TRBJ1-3	CSVVRGFSGNTIYF	TGCAGCGTTGTTAGGGGGTTCTCTGGAAACACCATATATTTT
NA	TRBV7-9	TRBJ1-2	CASSSKDGGYYGYTF	TGTGCCAGCAGCTCGAAAGATGGAGGGTACTATGGCTACACCTTC
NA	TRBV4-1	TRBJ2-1	CASSQESGPYNEQFF	TGCGCCAGCAGCCAAGAGAGCGGGCCCTACAATGAGCAGTTCTTC
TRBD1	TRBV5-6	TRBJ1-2	CASSLVQGAIGYGYTF	TGTGCCAGCAGCTTGGTCCAGGGGGCGATTGGGTATGGCTACACCTTC
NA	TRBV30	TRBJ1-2	CAWSPNDTGYTF	TGTGCCTGGAGTCCAAACGACACTGGCTACACCTTC
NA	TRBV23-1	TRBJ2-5	CASSQAGLGQETQYF	TGCGCCAGCAGTCAAGCGGGACTGGGCCAAGAGACCCAGTACTTC